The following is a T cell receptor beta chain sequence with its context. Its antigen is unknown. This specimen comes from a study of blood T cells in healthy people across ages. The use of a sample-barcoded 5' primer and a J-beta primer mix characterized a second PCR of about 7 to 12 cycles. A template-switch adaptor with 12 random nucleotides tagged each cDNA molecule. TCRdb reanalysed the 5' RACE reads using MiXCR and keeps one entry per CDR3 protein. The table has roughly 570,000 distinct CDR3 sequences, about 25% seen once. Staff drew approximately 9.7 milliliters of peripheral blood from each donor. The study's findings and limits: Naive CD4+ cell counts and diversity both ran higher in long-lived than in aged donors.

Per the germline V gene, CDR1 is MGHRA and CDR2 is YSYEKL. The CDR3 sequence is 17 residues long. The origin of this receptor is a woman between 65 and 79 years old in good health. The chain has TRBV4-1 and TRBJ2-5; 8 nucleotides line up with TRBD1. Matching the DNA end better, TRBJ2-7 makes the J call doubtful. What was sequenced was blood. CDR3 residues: CASSQGAAGGISYEQYF. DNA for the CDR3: TGCGCCAGCAGCCAAGGAGCGGCAGGGGGCATCTCCTACGAGCAGTACTTC.